The next 27 T cell receptor beta chains were all read from a single sample in a study of OX40 agonist ivuxolimab in advanced cancers. Produced via immunoSEQ multiplex PCR; TCRdb's table is partial and in-frame only. The top ten hold 14% of the sample, which has over 70,000 clones, just over 90% seen once. The sample was CD4+ or CD8+ T cells sorted from blood, taken in a trial of the OX40 agonist ivuxolimab. Receptor source: an adult with an advanced solid tumor such as melanoma, head and neck, liver or kidney cancer.

CDR3 protein: CAIRVGRYGSDSYNEQFF. The CDR3 nucleotides are TGTGCCATCAGGGTTGGCCGTTACGGGTCCGACTCCTACAATGAGCAGTTCTTC. The genes are TRBV10-3 and TRBJ2-1; D gene ambiguous. Germline V CDR1 and CDR2: ENHRY, SYGVKD. V lost 6 bases and J 0 bases, leaving 21 bases between the germline ends. This CDR3 spans 18 amino acids.

This chain connects TRBV9 to TRBJ1-4, with 9 bases lining up with TRBD1. V dropped 0 bases and J dropped 8; count of bases not matched to a gene: 2. Per the germline V gene, CDR1 is SGDLS and CDR2 is YYNGEE. The CDR3 sequence is 14 residues long. This chain's CDR3 is CASSVAGQGEKLFF. CDR3 nucleotides: TGTGCCAGCAGCGTAGCGGGACAGGGAGAAAAACTGTTTTTT.

Here the CDR3 reads CASSLGRYKRSPLHF. The CDR3 nucleotides are TGTGCCAGCAGCTTAGGACGCTACAAAAGATCACCCCTCCACTTT. The chain links TRBV11-2 to TRBJ1-6; D is unresolved. CDR1 is SGHAT, CDR2 FQNNGV, per germline. The CDR3 runs to 15 residues. V was clipped by 1 base and J by 10 bases, with 14 bases between them.

This sequence joins TRBV7-3 and TRBJ2-2; D may be TRBD1 (6 bases). The length of the CDR3 is 18 residues. CDR1 SGHTA and CDR2 FQGTGA come from the germline V gene. Between the trimmed V and J ends, which lost 5 bases and 0 bases, there was a span of 19 bases. The CDR3 region is CASSPDVDRTANTGELFF. The CDR3 nucleotides read TGTGCCAGCAGCCCCGACGTCGACAGGACAGCGAACACCGGGGAGCTGTTTTTT.

The chain is built from TRBV10-2 and TRBJ1-2, with 7 bases that match TRBD1. J gave up 5 bases and V 3 bases, and 3 bases lay outside the gene matches. Looked up from germline, CDR1 is WSHSY and CDR2 is SAAADI. CDR3 length equals 13 residues. CDR3 sequence (DNA): TGCGCCAGCAGTGAACCGACAGGGTATGGCTACACCTTC. Its protein product is CASSEPTGYGYTF.

V is TRBV7-9 and J is TRBJ2-7; D is possibly TRBD1 or TRBD2 (5 bases each). Germline V gene sequence: CDR1 SEHNR, CDR2 FQNEAQ (reference sequence). V lost 2 bases and J 2 bases, leaving 13 bases between the germline ends. The length of the CDR3 is 15 residues. The CDR3 sequence is CASSLTLGRTYEQYF. In DNA, the CDR3 is TGTGCCAGCAGCTTAACCCTGGGACGAACCTACGAGCAGTACTTC.

The rearrangement joins TRBV6-1 to TRBJ1-1, with a weak D call TRBD1 (6 bases). V was trimmed by 6 bases and J by 4 bases, leaving 12 bases between them. The CDR3 is 13 residues long. Germline V gene sequence: CDR1 MNHNS, CDR2 SASEGT. The CDR3 nucleotides read TGTGCCAGCAGACGAGGGGGGTTCACTGAAGCTTTCTTT. Translating it yields CASRRGGFTEAFF.

Here the CDR3 reads CASTDSRSDTQYF. CDR3 nucleotides: TGTGCCAGCACGGATAGCAGAAGTGATACGCAGTATTTT. J is TRBJ2-3 and V is TRBV9; D gene unclear. Trimming removed 6 bases at V and 6 bases at J, with 14 bases between. The CDR3 extends over 13 amino acids. In germline, CDR1 is SGDLS, CDR2 YYNGEE.

The chain has TRBV7-8 and TRBJ1-4; D possibly corresponds to TRBD1 (6 bases). The CDR3 has 15 residues. Germline CDR1 SGHVS, CDR2 FQNEAQ. The V gene lost 2 bases and the J gene lost 6 bases, with 13 bases spanning the gap. The CDR3: CASSLRRGAYEKLFF. The CDR3 DNA reads as TGTGCCAGCAGCTTACGGAGGGGGGCTTATGAAAAACTGTTTTTT.

The chain uses TRBV4-1 and TRBJ2-5, with 8 bases that match TRBD2. The CDR3 has 18 residues. The V gene end was trimmed by 0 bases and the J gene end by 1 base; junction bases not matched to a gene: 10. Germline CDR1 reads MGHRA; CDR2 reads YSYEKL. CDR3 sequence reads: CASSQEVTGRGVQETQYF. For the CDR3, the DNA is TGCGCCAGCAGCCAAGAGGTTACGGGGCGGGGGGTCCAAGAGACCCAGTACTTC.

This chain joins TRBV5-6 and TRBJ1-6; 7 nucleotides line up with TRBD1. CDR3 size: 16 residues. CDR1 SGHDT and CDR2 YYEEEE come from the germline V gene. V dropped 3 bases and J dropped 6; count of bases not matched to a gene: 9. The CDR3 coding sequence is TGTGCCAGCAGCTCGAGACAGGGATCCATTAATTCACCCCTCCACTTT. Its translation: CASSSRQGSINSPLHF.

The rearrangement links TRBV6-1 to TRBJ1-1; D remains ambiguous. V lost 8 bases and J 5 bases, leaving 18 bases between the germline ends. This CDR3 comprises 14 residues. Germline CDR1 reads MNHNS; CDR2 reads SASEGT. CDR3 sequence: CASPPMSIETEAFF. CDR3 nucleotides: TGTGCCAGCCCTCCGATGAGTATAGAGACTGAAGCTTTCTTT.

CDR3 nucleotide sequence: TGTGCCAGCAGCTTAGGCGGGACCAGCACAGATACGCAGTATTTT. It codes for CASSLGGTSTDTQYF. The V gene is TRBV7-2, the J gene TRBJ2-3, with TRBD2 as a possible D gene (6 bases). This CDR3 comprises 15 residues. Germline lookup yields CDR1 SGHTA and CDR2 FQGNSA. The V end was cut by 1 base, the J end by 0 bases, with 8 bases between.

The V gene is TRBV15, the J gene TRBJ2-1; TRBD2 matches 7 bases. V lost 5 bases, J lost 9 bases, and 16 bases stayed unmatched. Germline V lookup: CDR1 LNHNV, CDR2 YYDKDF (reference sequence). CDR3 length equals 16 residues. The CDR3 protein is CATSGLAVPRPGEQFF. The CDR3 DNA follows: TGTGCCACCAGCGGGCTAGCGGTCCCCCGTCCAGGTGAGCAGTTCTTC.

Written as DNA, the CDR3 is TGTGCCAGCAGACCTCAGACAGGGAGTATATGGGATACGCAGTATTTT. Translated: CASRPQTGSIWDTQYF. V and J are TRBV6-8 and TRBJ2-3; 7 bases match TRBD1. Trimming removed 6 bases from V and 6 bases from J; junction bases left unmatched: 15. The length of the CDR3 is 16 residues. The germline V gene has CDR1 MNHGY and CDR2 SAAAGT.

In its sample, this clone was seen a few times. This chain joins TRBV4-1 and TRBJ1-1; D might be TRBD1 (6 bases). The V gene's germline CDR1 is MGHRA and CDR2 YSYEKL. Trimming took off 6 bases at V and 0 bases at J, with 8 bases between the two ends. The CDR3 extends over 13 amino acids. The CDR3 region has the DNA TGCGCCAGCAGACAGGGCTTGAACACTGAAGCTTTCTTT. As protein: CASRQGLNTEAFF.

This chain uses TRBV4-1 with TRBJ1-2; TRBD1 aligns across 9 bases. The V gene's germline CDR1 is MGHRA and CDR2 YSYEKL. This CDR3 has 15 residues. V was clipped by 2 bases and J by 3 bases; unmatched bases: 4. CDR3 region: CASSQNRDRDYGYTF. DNA for the CDR3: TGCGCCAGCAGCCAAAACCGGGACAGGGACTATGGCTACACCTTC.

V usage is TRBV27 and J usage is TRBJ1-2; the D is unclear. The germline gives CDR1 MNHEY, CDR2 SMNVEV (reference sequence). The CDR3 covers 13 residues. Trimming pared 2 bases from V and 7 bases from J, leaving 11 bases between. The CDR3, as DNA: TGTGCCAGCAGTTTAGTACAGTCGAGTGGCTACACCTTC. Encoded protein: CASSLVQSSGYTF.

The DNA for the CDR3 is TGTGCCAGCAGTCCTCGGGACGGGGGTAGCAATCAGCCCCAGCATTTT. This gives the protein CASSPRDGGSNQPQHF. The chain has TRBV5-6 and TRBJ1-5; perhaps TRBD1 as D (5 bases). Trimming cost V 5 bases and J 0 bases, with 15 bases left between them. From germline, CDR1 is SGHDT and CDR2 YYEEEE. The CDR3 extends over 16 amino acids.

CDR3 sequence: CASSRPGEEETQYF. DNA of the CDR3: TGTGCCAGCAGCCGCCCCGGCGAGGAAGAGACCCAGTACTTC. The genes are TRBV7-2 and TRBJ2-5; no reliable D call. Germline V gives CDR1 SGHTA, CDR2 FQGNSA. The V and J ends lost 5 bases and 3 bases respectively, with 13 bases between them. This CDR3 comprises 14 residues.

The chain joins TRBV29-1 to TRBJ1-2, with TRBD1 matching 8 bases. The germline gives CDR1 SQVTM, CDR2 ANQGSEA. With 3 bases clipped from V and 2 bases from J, the junction kept 5 bases outside the gene matches. CDR3 size: 14 residues. The CDR3 loop reads CSVEFPGGNYGYTF. The CDR3 DNA follows: TGCAGCGTTGAGTTCCCAGGGGGCAACTATGGCTACACCTTC.

The chain joins TRBV7-9 to TRBJ2-7; D may be TRBD2 (6 bases). The CDR3 is 18 amino acids. With 5 bases removed from V and 0 bases from J, the gap between germline ends came to 23 bases. In germline, CDR1 is SEHNR, CDR2 FQNEAQ (reference sequence). CDR3 DNA: TGTGCCAGCAGCCCCACCAGGTCCCGGGACTCCAGCTCCTACGAGCAGTACTTC. Its translation is CASSPTRSRDSSSYEQYF.

The J gene is TRBJ1-5, the V gene TRBV4-1, with a weak D call TRBD1 (6 bases). Trimming took off 4 bases at V and 0 bases at J, with 16 bases between the two ends. The CDR3 length is 17 residues. Germline CDR1 and CDR2: MGHRA and YSYEKL. Here the CDR3 reads CASSPLDRPYSNQPQHF. Written as DNA, the CDR3 is TGCGCCAGCAGCCCCCTAGACAGGCCTTATAGCAATCAGCCCCAGCATTTT.

This chain uses TRBV19 with TRBJ1-5, with D perhaps matching TRBD1 (5 bases). V was pared by 3 bases and J by 4 bases, with 10 bases between. The length of the CDR3 is 14 residues. Germline V CDR1 and CDR2: LNHDA, SQIVND (reference sequence). The CDR3 is CASSIWGPNQPQHF. The DNA for the CDR3 is TGTGCCAGTAGTATCTGGGGCCCGAATCAGCCCCAGCATTTT.

The V call is TRBV29-1, the J call TRBJ1-2; possibly TRBD1 for D (5 bases). Trimming pared 1 base from V and 10 bases from J, leaving 13 bases between. This CDR3 is built from 12 residues. From germline, CDR1 is SQVTM and CDR2 ANQGSEA. CDR3 sequence reads: CSVEVQVPDYTF. DNA for the CDR3: TGCAGCGTTGAAGTACAGGTACCTGACTACACCTTC. Full variable domain (remainder filled in from reference TRBV29-1 and TRBJ1-2): SAVISQKPSRDICQRGTSLTIQCQVDSQVTMMFWYRQQPGQSLTLIATANQGSEATYESGFVIDKFPISRPNLTFSTLTVSNMSPEDSSIYLCSVEVQVPDYTFGSGTRLTVV.

The chain is built from TRBV7-2 and TRBJ1-1, with 7 bases lining up with TRBD1. The germline gives CDR1 SGHTA, CDR2 FQGNSA. V dropped 0 bases and J dropped 7; count of bases not matched to a gene: 5. The length of the CDR3 is 14 residues. The CDR3 sequence is CASSLAAQGSEAFF. CDR3 DNA sequence: TGTGCCAGCAGCTTAGCGGCACAGGGGAGTGAAGCTTTCTTT.

This rearrangement joins TRBV18 to TRBJ2-1; a weak D match, TRBD1 (6 bases). Germline CDR1 and CDR2: KGHSH and LQKENI. V was clipped by 1 base and J by 6 bases, with 16 bases between them. The CDR3 totals 16 residues. CDR3 nucleotides: TGTGCCAGCTCACCACGAGGGGTAGGGGGAGCCAATGAGCAGTTCTTC. Translated: CASSPRGVGGANEQFF.